The TCR beta chain under discussion was sequenced for a study of control samples from healthy donors and cancer patients. Trimming left V 3 bases short and J 7 bases short, with 19 bases between. The V gene's germline CDR1 is SQVTM and CDR2 ANQGSEA. There are 15 residues in the CDR3. TCRdb's table, derived via immunoSEQ multiplex PCR, lists solely in-frame clones and lacks some. The data hold about 180,000 clones, with nearly 90% observed a single time. The sequence was collected from a woman between 45 and 65 years old in good health. The rearrangement links TRBV29-1 to TRBJ2-1; no reliable D call. Sequencing was performed on blood. DNA for the CDR3: TGCAGCGTTGATGGGTTGGTGGTGAACACGAATGAGCAGTTCTTC. Translating gives CSVDGLVVNTNEQFF.